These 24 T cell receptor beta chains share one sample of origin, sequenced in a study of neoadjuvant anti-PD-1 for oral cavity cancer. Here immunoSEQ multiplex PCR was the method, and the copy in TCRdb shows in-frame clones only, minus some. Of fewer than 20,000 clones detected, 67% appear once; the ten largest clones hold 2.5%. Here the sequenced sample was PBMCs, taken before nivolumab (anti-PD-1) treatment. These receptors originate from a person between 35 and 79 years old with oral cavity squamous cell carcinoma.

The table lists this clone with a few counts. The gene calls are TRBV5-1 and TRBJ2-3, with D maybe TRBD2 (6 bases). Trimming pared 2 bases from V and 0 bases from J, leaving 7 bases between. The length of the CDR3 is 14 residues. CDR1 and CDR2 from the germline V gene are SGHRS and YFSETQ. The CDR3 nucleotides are TGCGCCAGCAGCTTCAGCGGGAGCACAGATACGCAGTATTTT. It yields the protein CASSFSGSTDTQYF.

The CDR3 reads CASSFGLAVTGELFF. For the CDR3, the DNA is TGTGCCAGCAGCTTTGGACTAGCGGTTACCGGGGAGCTGTTTTTT. This chain connects TRBV5-4 to TRBJ2-2; 10 bases agree with TRBD2. Germline V gene data show CDR1 as SGHNT and CDR2 as YYREEE (reference sequence). The CDR3 sequence is 15 residues long. Trimming took 2 bases from V and 5 from J; bases not matched to a gene: 3.

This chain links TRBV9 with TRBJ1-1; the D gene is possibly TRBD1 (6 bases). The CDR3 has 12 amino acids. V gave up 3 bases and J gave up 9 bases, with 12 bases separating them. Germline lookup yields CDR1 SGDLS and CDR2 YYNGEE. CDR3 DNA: TGTGCCAGCAGCGGAGGGACACAAAAAGCTTTCTTT. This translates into CASSGGTQKAFF.

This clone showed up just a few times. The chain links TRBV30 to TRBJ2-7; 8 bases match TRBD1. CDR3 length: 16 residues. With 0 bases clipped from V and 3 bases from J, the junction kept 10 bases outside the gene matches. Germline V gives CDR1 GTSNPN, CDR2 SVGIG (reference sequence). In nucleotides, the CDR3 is TGTGCCTGGAGTGTAGGGGGTCACAGGGGGAGCTACGAGCAGTACTTC. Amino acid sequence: CAWSVGGHRGSYEQYF.

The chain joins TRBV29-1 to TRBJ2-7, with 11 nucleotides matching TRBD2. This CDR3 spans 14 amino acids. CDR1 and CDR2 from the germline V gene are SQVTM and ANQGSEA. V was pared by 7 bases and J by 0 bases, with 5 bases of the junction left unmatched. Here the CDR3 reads CSASSGGSSYEQYF. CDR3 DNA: TGCAGCGCCTCTAGCGGGGGGAGCTCCTACGAGCAGTACTTC.

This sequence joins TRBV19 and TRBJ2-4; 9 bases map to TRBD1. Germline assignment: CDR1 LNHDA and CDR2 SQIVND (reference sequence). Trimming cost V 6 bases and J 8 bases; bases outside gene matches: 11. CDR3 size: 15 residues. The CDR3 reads CASSPLDRGGDIQYF. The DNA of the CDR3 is TGTGCCAGTAGCCCGCTCGACAGGGGGGGGGACATTCAGTACTTC.

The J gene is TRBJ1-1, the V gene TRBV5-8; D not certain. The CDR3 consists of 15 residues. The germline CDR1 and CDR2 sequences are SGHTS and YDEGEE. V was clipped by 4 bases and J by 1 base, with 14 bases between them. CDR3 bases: TGTGCCAGCAGCGACGGGCGGCCGAAGAACACTGAAGCTTTCTTT. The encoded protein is CASSDGRPKNTEAFF.

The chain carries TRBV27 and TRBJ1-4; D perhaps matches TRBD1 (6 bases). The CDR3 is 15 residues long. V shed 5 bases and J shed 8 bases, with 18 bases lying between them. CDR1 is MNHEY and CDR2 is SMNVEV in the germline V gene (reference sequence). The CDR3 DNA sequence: TGTGCCAGCAGTCCCTTGACAGGCTTCCAGGAAAAACTGTTTTTT. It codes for CASSPLTGFQEKLFF. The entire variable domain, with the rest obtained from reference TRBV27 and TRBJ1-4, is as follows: EAQVTQNPRYLITVTGKKLTVTCSQNMNHEYMSWYRQDPGLGLRQIYYSMNVEVTDKGDVPEGYKVSRKEKRNFPLILESPSPNQTSLYFCASSPLTGFQEKLFFGSGTQLSVL.

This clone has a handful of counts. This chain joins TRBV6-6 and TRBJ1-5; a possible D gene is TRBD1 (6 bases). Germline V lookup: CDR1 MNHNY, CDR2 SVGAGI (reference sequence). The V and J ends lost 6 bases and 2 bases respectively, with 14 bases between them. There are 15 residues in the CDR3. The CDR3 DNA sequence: TGTGCCAGCAGCCGGGAAGCAGGGGGCAATCAGCCCCAGCATTTT. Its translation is CASSREAGGNQPQHF.

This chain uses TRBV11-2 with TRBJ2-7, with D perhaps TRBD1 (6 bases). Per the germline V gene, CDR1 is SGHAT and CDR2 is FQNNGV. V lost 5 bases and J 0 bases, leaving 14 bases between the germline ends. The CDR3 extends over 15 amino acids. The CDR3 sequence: CASSLQGISSYEQYF. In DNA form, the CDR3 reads TGTGCCAGCAGCCTACAGGGCATCAGCTCCTACGAGCAGTACTTC.

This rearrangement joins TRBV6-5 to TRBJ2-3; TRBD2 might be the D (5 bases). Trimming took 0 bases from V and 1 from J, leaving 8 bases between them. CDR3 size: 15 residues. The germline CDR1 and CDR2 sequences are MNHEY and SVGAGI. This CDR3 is CASSYSPSRTDTQYF. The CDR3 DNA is TGTGCCAGCAGTTACTCGCCTAGCCGCACAGATACGCAGTATTTT.

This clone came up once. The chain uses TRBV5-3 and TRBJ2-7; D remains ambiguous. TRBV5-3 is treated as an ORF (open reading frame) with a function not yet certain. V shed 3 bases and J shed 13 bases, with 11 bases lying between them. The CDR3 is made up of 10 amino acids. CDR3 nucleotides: TGTGCCAGAAGCTCCTGTTGGCTATACTTC. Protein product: CARSSCWLYF.

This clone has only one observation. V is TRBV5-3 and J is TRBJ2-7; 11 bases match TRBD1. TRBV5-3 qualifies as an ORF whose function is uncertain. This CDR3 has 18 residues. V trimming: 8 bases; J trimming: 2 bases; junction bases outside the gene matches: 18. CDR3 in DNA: TGTGCCAGCCCGTTTCGGGACAGGGGGTCTCAAAGTCCCTACGAGCAGTACTTC. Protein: CASPFRDRGSQSPYEQYF.

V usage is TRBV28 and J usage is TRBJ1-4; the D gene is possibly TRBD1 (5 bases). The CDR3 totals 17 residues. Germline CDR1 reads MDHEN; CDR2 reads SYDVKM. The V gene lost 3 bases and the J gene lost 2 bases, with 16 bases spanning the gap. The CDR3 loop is CASSFVSGTRTNEKLFF. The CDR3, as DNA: TGTGCCAGCAGTTTTGTTTCTGGGACCCGCACTAATGAAAAACTGTTTTTT.

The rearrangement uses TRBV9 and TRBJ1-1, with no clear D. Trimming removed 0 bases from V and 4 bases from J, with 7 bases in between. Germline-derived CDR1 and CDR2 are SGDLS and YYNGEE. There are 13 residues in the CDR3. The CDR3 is CASSVGSGTEAFF. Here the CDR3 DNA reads TGTGCCAGCAGCGTAGGAAGTGGCACTGAAGCTTTCTTT.

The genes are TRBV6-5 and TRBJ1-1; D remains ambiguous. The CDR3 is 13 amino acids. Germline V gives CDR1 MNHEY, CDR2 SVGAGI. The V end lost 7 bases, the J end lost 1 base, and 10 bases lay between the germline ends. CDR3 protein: CASTPSRNTEAFF. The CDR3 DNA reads TGTGCCAGCACTCCTTCAAGGAACACTGAAGCTTTCTTT.

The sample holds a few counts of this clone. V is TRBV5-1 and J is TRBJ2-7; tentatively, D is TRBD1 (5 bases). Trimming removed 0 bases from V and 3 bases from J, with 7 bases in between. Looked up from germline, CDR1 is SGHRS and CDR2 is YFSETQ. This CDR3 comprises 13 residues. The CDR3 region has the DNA TGCGCCAGCAGCTTGGGACAGTTCTACGAGCAGTACTTC. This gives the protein CASSLGQFYEQYF.

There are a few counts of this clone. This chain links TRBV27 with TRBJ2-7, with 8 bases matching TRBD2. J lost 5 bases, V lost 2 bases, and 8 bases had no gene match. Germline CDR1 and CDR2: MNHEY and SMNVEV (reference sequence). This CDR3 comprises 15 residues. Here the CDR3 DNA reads TGTGCCAGCAGTTTAGGTGCGGGAGGTCTGGACGAGCAGTACTTC. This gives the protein CASSLGAGGLDEQYF.

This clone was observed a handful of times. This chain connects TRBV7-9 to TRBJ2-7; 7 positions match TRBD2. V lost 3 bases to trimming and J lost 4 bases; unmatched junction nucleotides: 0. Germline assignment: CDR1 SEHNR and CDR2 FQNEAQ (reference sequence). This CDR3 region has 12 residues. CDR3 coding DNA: TGTGCCAGCAGCTTTAGCGGGTACGAGCAGTACTTC. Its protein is CASSFSGYEQYF.

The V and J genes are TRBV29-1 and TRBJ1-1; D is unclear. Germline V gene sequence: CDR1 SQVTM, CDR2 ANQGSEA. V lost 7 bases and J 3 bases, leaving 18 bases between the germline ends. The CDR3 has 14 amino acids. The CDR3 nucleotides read TGCAGCGCCCGAGAGTCCCCGGAGGACACTGAAGCTTTCTTT. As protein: CSARESPEDTEAFF.

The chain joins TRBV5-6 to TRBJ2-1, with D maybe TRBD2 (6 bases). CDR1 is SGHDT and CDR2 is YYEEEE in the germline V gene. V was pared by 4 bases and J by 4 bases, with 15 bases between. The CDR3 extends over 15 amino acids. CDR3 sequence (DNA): TGTGCCAGCAGCCCGGGGCCTGGGGGGTACAATGAGCAGTTCTTC. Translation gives CASSPGPGGYNEQFF. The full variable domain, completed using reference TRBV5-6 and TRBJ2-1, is DAGVTQSPTHLIKTRGQQVTLRCSPKSGHDTVSWYQQALGQGPQFIFQYYEEEERQRGNFPDRFSGHQFPNYSSELNVNALLLGDSALYLCASSPGPGGYNEQFFGPGTRLTVL.

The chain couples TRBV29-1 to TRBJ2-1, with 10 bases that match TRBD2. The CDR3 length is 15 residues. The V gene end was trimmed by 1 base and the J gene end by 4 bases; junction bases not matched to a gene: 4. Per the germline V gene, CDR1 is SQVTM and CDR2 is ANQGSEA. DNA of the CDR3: TGCAGCGTTGAAGTTGGAGCGGGGGGGTACAATGAGCAGTTCTTC. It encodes CSVEVGAGGYNEQFF.

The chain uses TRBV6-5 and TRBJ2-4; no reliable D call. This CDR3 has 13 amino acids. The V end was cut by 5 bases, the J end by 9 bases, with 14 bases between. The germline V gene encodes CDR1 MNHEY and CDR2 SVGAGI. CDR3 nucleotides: TGTGCCAGCAGTGTCTCCCCGGTGGGCATTCAGTACTTC. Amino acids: CASSVSPVGIQYF.

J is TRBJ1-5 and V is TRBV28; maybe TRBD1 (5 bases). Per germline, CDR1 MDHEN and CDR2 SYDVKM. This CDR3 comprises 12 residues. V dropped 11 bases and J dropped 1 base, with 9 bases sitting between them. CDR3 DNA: TGTGCCTCAGGGCAGAGCAATCAGCCCCAGCATTTT. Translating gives CASGQSNQPQHF. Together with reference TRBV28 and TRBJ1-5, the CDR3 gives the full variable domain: DVKVTQSSRYLVKRTGEKVFLECVQDMDHENMFWYRQDPGLGLRLIYFSYDVKMKEKGDIPEGYSVSREKKERFSLILESASTNQTSMYLCASGQSNQPQHFGDGTRLSIL.